This T cell receptor beta chain was sequenced for a study of Ad26.COV2.S vaccination and SARS-CoV-2 variants (TCRdb year 2021). Notes on the research overall: Vaccine-arm donors were drawn from COV1001, a multicentre, randomized, double-blind, placebo-controlled phase I-IIa trial of Ad26.COV2.S in healthy adults. Investigators remained blinded to trial group allocation during experiments and outcome assessment. Ad26.COV2.S was given intramuscularly at 5x10^10 or 1x10^11 viral particles, as a single shot or as two shots 56 days apart. The TCR-sequenced set comprised about 32 samples: around 20 Ad26.COV2.S vaccine recipients, 5 placebo recipients and 8 SARS-CoV-2 convalescent individuals. The specificity and breadth of SARS-CoV-2-reactive T cell receptors after Ad26.COV2.S vaccination were assessed by TCRbeta repertoire sequencing. Trial participants were randomized into five groups of five: low-dose or high-dose Ad26.COV2.S given once or twice, or placebo on both occasions.

TCRbeta CDR3 regions were sequenced with the immunoSEQ Assay. After extraction, genomic DNA underwent amplification by bias-controlled multiplex PCR, followed by high-throughput sequencing. As for the original processing: To quantify the absolute abundance of each unique TCRbeta CDR3 region, sequences were collapsed and filtered. T cell fraction was estimated by normalization of TCRbeta template counts to usable DNA, with usable DNA being measured through amplification of reference genes present in all nucleated cells. Repertoire TCRs were annotated as SARS-CoV-2-specific when V gene, CDR3 amino acid sequence and J gene were exactly matched to a known reactive TCR set. The reference SARS-CoV-2 TCR set was obtained from MIRA and was filtered for enrichment in COVID-19-positive ImmuneCODE repertoires, whereby public or cross-reactive TCRs were removed. Using the MIRA antigens, annotated TCRs were further analysed by specific ORF or by position within an ORF. Breadth was defined as the number of annotated unique rearrangements divided by the total number of unique productive rearrangements, and depth was defined as the summed frequency of the annotated unique rearrangements. TCR breadth was compared between groups using two-sided Wilcoxon rank-sum tests. As stored in TCRdb, this immuneACCESS dataset retains in-frame rearrangements with V and J assigned. A fraction of the clones does not appear; measured against another copy, unresolved V genes explain less than half of the discrepancy, and the remainder lacks a known reason. D and trimming come from the DNA, and the V and J calls and clone size come from that table. In this sample the table shows roughly 460,000 clones, about nine tenths of which occur a single time. More than 1.5% of the sample comes from the top ten.

The meaning of the sample's treatment or condition label: about 20 received Ad26.COV2.S at low or high dose, single or two shots; five or six received placebo; per-sample allocation not given. For vaccine and placebo recipients, the sequenced repertoires came from samples collected on day 63 after the first injection. In Cohort 1b, about two dozen adults aged 18-55 years were enrolled at a single site in Boston, USA, between 29 July and 7 August 2020. Ad26.COV2.S was a replication-incompetent adenovirus type 26 vector that expressed a prefusion-stabilized SARS-CoV-2 spike protein derived from the original Wuhan strain. V is cut by 2 bases and J by 5 bases, and the space between the germline ends is 10 bases. The germline V gene yields MNHEY for CDR1 and SVGEGT for CDR2. The CDR3 numbers 14 residues from cysteine through phenylalanine. Kept here is only the CDR3 DNA, which spans 42 bases and is read in frame from base 1.

Broader findings and caveats from the paper: Compared with placebo recipients, Ad26.COV2.S recipients showed higher spike-specific TCR breadth (P = 0.0014). The authors noted that the TCR breadth and depth analyses may have underestimated total T cell responses. The study was not powered to compare responses between vaccine doses or regimens. After vaccination, spike-specific CD8+ and CD4+ T cell responses were reported to show substantial breadth. Comparable non-spike TCR breadth was observed between vaccine and placebo recipients, consistent with only spike being contained in the vaccine.

Comment on this clone: The clone's antigen remains unknown. No base quality information exists; no much larger clone differs at one position.

The sequences come from peripheral blood, collected in a trial of Ad26.COV2.S vaccine versus placebo. The V and J segments used are TRBV6-2 or TRBV6-3 and TRBJ1-3; the D gene is perhaps TRBD1, on 5 matching bases. The clonotype comes from a person between 18 and 60 years old who received the Ad26.COV2.S COVID-19 vaccine or a placebo. The DNA sequence is as follows: TGTGCCAGCAGTTACCAATCAGGGAGAAACACCATATATTTT. Its protein is CASSYQSGRNTIYF.